Each of the 17 T cell receptor beta chains below was sequenced from the same sample in a study of blood T cell repertoires in COVID-19. Clones were sequenced by immunoSEQ multiplex PCR, and TCRdb holds only the in-frame ones, with some missing. This sample has roughly 120,000 clones; 86% occur once, and the top ten carry around 5%. Sequenced input: peripheral blood. Source of these receptors: a human donor in a cohort sampled during active COVID-19.

The chain employs TRBV28 and TRBJ1-4; TRBD1 agrees at 7 bases. CDR1 and CDR2 from the germline V gene are MDHEN and SYDVKM. The CDR3 consists of 13 residues. With 8 bases clipped from V and 7 bases from J, the junction kept 7 bases outside the gene matches. CDR3 DNA sequence: TGTGCCAGCTTGACAGGGATAGGTGAAAAACTGTTTTTT. It encodes CASLTGIGEKLFF. Full variable domain (outside the CDR3, taken from reference TRBV28 and TRBJ1-4): DVKVTQSSRYLVKRTGEKVFLECVQDMDHENMFWYRQDPGLGLRLIYFSYDVKMKEKGDIPEGYSVSREKKERFSLILESASTNQTSMYLCASLTGIGEKLFFGSGTQLSVL.

The V call is TRBV5-1, the J call TRBJ2-7; D remains ambiguous. V dropped 5 bases and J dropped 4 bases, with 13 bases sitting between them. CDR3 length equals 13 residues. Per the germline V gene, CDR1 is SGHRS and CDR2 is YFSETQ. CDR3 amino acids: CASSSPPTYEQYF. In DNA form, the CDR3 reads TGCGCCAGCAGTTCCCCCCCTACGTACGAGCAGTACTTC.

V and J are TRBV30 and TRBJ2-1, with 8 nucleotides matching TRBD1. CDR3 length: 13 amino acids. Unmatched junction bases numbered 3, after V lost 0 bases and J lost 8 bases. Germline values: CDR1 GTSNPN, CDR2 SVGIG (reference sequence). The CDR3 bases are TGTGCCTGGAGTGTAATACAGGGGGATGAGCAGTTCTTC. The encoded protein is CAWSVIQGDEQFF.

The CDR3 bases are TGTGCCAGCAGGCCTGATTCAGGGGAGGGAGCTTTCTTT. Protein: CASRPDSGEGAFF. The chain recombines TRBV28 with TRBJ1-1; D may be TRBD1 (6 bases). The CDR3 has 13 residues. Germline loops: CDR1 MDHEN, CDR2 SYDVKM. V lost 6 bases and J 10 bases, leaving 18 bases between the germline ends.

The rearrangement uses TRBV5-1 and TRBJ2-7; 8 bases agree with TRBD2. V lost 2 bases and J lost 5; bases outside the gene matches: 9. Germline-derived CDR1 and CDR2 are SGHRS and YFSETQ. CDR3 length: 15 residues. This CDR3 reads CASSFPSGSIDEQYF. DNA of the CDR3: TGCGCCAGCAGCTTTCCGAGCGGGAGTATCGACGAGCAGTACTTC.

V usage is TRBV5-1 and J usage is TRBJ2-1; tentatively, D is TRBD1 (6 bases). The CDR3 length is 17 residues. Deletions cut 4 bases from V and 4 bases from J, with 21 bases between. The germline gives CDR1 SGHRS, CDR2 YFSETQ. The CDR3 sequence: CASSEISGLQGYNEQFF. CDR3 DNA: TGCGCCAGCAGCGAGATTTCAGGGTTACAGGGTTACAATGAGCAGTTCTTC.

The sample holds one count of this clone. The gene calls are TRBV12-5 and TRBJ2-5; D is undetermined. Germline loops: CDR1 LGHNT, CDR2 FRNRAP. The V end lost 6 bases, the J end lost 3 bases, and 8 bases lay between the germline ends. The CDR3 extends over 12 amino acids. CDR3 amino acids: CASGPAEETQYF. In DNA form, the CDR3 reads TGTGCTAGTGGCCCTGCAGAAGAGACCCAGTACTTC.

The rearrangement uses TRBV7-8 and TRBJ2-7; D is unclear. Looked up from germline, CDR1 is SGHVS and CDR2 is FQNEAQ. V was clipped by 1 base and J by 4 bases, with 14 bases between them. The CDR3 contains 15 residues. DNA of the CDR3: TGTGCCAGCAGCTTAGAGCGCTGGTATCCTTACGAGCAGTACTTC. This encodes CASSLERWYPYEQYF.

This clone occurred once. J is TRBJ2-5 and V is TRBV28; 8 nucleotides line up with TRBD2. CDR1 and CDR2 (germline): MDHEN, SYDVKM. V shed 6 bases, J shed 10 bases, and the junction held 13 bases outside the gene matches. There are 14 residues in the CDR3. The CDR3 protein is CASRTGSPGGGQYF. The CDR3 DNA reads as TGTGCCAGCAGGACCGGGAGCCCCGGGGGGGGCCAGTACTTC. The full variable domain, with the rest looked up from reference TRBV28 and TRBJ2-5, is DVKVTQSSRYLVKRTGEKVFLECVQDMDHENMFWYRQDPGLGLRLIYFSYDVKMKEKGDIPEGYSVSREKKERFSLILESASTNQTSMYLCASRTGSPGGGQYFGPGTRLLVL.

This rearrangement joins TRBV5-5 to TRBJ1-2; 8 nucleotides align to TRBD1. CDR3 length: 17 amino acids. Trimming took 0 bases from V and 2 from J; bases not matched to a gene: 9. Germline values: CDR1 SGHKS, CDR2 YYEKEE (reference sequence). This CDR3 is CASSLDDWDRTNYGYTF. Here the CDR3 DNA reads TGTGCCAGCAGCTTGGATGATTGGGACAGGACAAACTATGGCTACACCTTC.

Here the CDR3 reads CASSSDRGPLGDGYTF. CDR3 in DNA: TGCGCCAGCAGCTCGGACAGGGGGCCGCTCGGGGATGGCTACACCTTC. The chain couples TRBV5-1 to TRBJ1-2; TRBD1 matches at 11 bases. With V trimmed by 3 bases and J by 6 bases, 10 bases remained unmatched. Germline loops: CDR1 SGHRS, CDR2 YFSETQ. The CDR3 covers 16 residues.

V and J are TRBV27 and TRBJ2-3; TRBD2 agrees at 8 bases. In germline, CDR1 is MNHEY, CDR2 SMNVEV (reference sequence). The CDR3 consists of 16 residues. With 6 bases clipped from V and 2 bases from J, the junction kept 10 bases outside the gene matches. The CDR3 sequence is CASRSGRALNTDTQYF. The DNA for the CDR3 is TGTGCCAGCAGGTCCGGGAGGGCCTTGAACACAGATACGCAGTATTTT.

The chain combines TRBV27 with TRBJ2-5, with 8 bases that match TRBD2. Trimming took 5 bases from V and 1 from J; bases not matched to a gene: 9. CDR3 length: 16 residues. CDR1 is MNHEY and CDR2 is SMNVEV in the germline V gene (reference sequence). This CDR3 is CASSPLLLAGQETQYF. The CDR3 bases are TGTGCCAGCAGTCCACTCCTTCTAGCGGGCCAAGAGACCCAGTACTTC.

The CDR3 bases are TGTGCCAGCAGCAAGGGACTAGCGGGAGCAAACGAGCAGTACTTC. Its protein product is CASSKGLAGANEQYF. The chain employs TRBV7-6 and TRBJ2-7; 14 bases are shared with TRBD2. CDR3 length equals 15 residues. Germline loops: CDR1 SGHVS, CDR2 FNYEAQ. Trimming took 5 bases from V and 5 from J; bases not matched to a gene: 5.

The V and J genes are TRBV7-7 and TRBJ2-3, with 7 bases fitting TRBD1. With 1 base clipped from V and 5 bases from J, the junction kept 9 bases outside the gene matches. The CDR3 is 16 amino acids. Per germline, CDR1 SSHAT and CDR2 FNYEAQ (reference sequence). The CDR3 region is CASSLGNRGGGDTQYF. CDR3 DNA sequence: TGTGCCAGCAGCTTAGGAAACAGGGGTGGTGGAGATACGCAGTATTTT.

V gene TRBV12-3 or TRBV12-4 combines with J gene TRBJ1-3; no clear D gene. The CDR3 extends over 10 amino acids. Trimming took 8 bases from V and 7 from J, leaving 6 bases between them. Here the CDR3 reads CASGRNTIYF. The CDR3 nucleotides read TGTGCCAGCGGCAGGAACACCATATATTTT.

The V call is TRBV2, the J call TRBJ1-5, with TRBD1 identical over 7 bases. Germline V gene sequence: CDR1 SNHLY, CDR2 FYNNEI. The CDR3 sequence is 13 residues long. The V and J ends lost 6 bases and 11 bases, in that order; junction bases with no gene match: 10. The CDR3 loop reads CASRDPGGRTQHF. CDR3 coding DNA: TGTGCCAGCAGGGACCCAGGGGGTAGGACCCAGCATTTT.